This record covers a single T cell receptor beta chain. This entry is derived from a study of T cells in Graves' hyperthyroidism and ophthalmopathy. Uncontrolled infection, other autoimmune disease, pregnancy and lactation each barred patients from inclusion. The diagnostic basis comprised clinical symptoms, serum thyroxine and TRAb, thyroid ultrasound and orbital computed tomography. CDR3 length equals 9 residues. V was pared by 8 bases and J by 9 bases, with 8 bases between. Germline CDR1 SQVTM, CDR2 ANQGSEA. Using RNA transcripts as the source, TCR beta CDR3 regions were amplified. HTBI primers were used for first-round RT-PCR of the TCR CDR3. MiXCR, applied by TCRdb to the multiplex PCR reads, yields one record per CDR3 protein. Here the sample spans about 570,000 distinct CDR3 sequences, approximately 44% being singletons.

The chain has TRBV29-1 and TRBJ1-5; TRBD1 is a possible D gene (6 bases). The clonotype was recovered from an adult woman with Graves' disease, either hyperthyroidism or ophthalmopathy (not recorded which). Sequencing used peripheral blood or thyroid tissue (not recorded which). In DNA, the CDR3 is TGCAGCCGAGGGGGGCCCCAGCATTTT. Translating gives CSRGGPQHF.